Shown below are 30 T cell receptor beta chains from a single sample sequenced in a study of T cells in Graves' hyperthyroidism and ophthalmopathy. RNA transcripts yielded amplified TCR beta CDR3 regions. First-round RT-PCR targeting the TCR CDR3 was performed with the HTBI primer set. From the multiplex PCR reads, TCRdb called clonotypes with MiXCR, one entry per CDR3 protein. The sample lists over 150,000 distinct CDR3 sequences; about 18% were seen once. Source material: blood. The receptors shown here come from a woman in her forties or fifties with Graves' hyperthyroidism.

Remarks on this clonotype: A clone one base away is much larger, so this may be a read error. The chain uses TRBV27 and TRBJ1-1; D ambiguous. The V gene's germline CDR1 is MNHEY and CDR2 SMNVEV (reference sequence). V was cut by 11 bases and J by 2 bases, with 21 bases left in between. The CDR3 covers 15 residues. This chain's CDR3 is CAGNPFRESNTEAFF. CDR3 nucleotide sequence: TGTGCCGGCAATCCTTTCCGGGAGTCCAACACTGAAGCTTTCTTT.

This clonotype occurred many times. This chain uses TRBV9 with TRBJ2-2; D gene unclear. CDR1 is SGDLS and CDR2 is YYNGEE in the germline V gene. The V and J ends lost 0 bases and 2 bases respectively, with 5 bases between them. The CDR3 length is 14 residues. The CDR3 spells CASSVGINTGELFF. The CDR3 DNA is TGTGCCAGCAGCGTAGGAATAAACACCGGGGAGCTGTTTTTT. Looking up the rest from reference TRBV9 and TRBJ2-2 gives the full variable domain: DSGVTQTPKHLITATGQRVTLRCSPRSGDLSVYWYQQSLDQGLQFLIQYYNGEERAKGNILERFSAQQFPDLHSELNLSSLELGDSALYFCASSVGINTGELFFGEGSRLTVL.

This clonotype was recorded at least ten times. The gene calls are TRBV5-1 and TRBJ1-3; 7 bases align to TRBD1. The V and J ends lost 4 bases and 0 bases, in that order; junction bases with no gene match: 7. Germline CDR1 and CDR2: SGHRS and YFSETQ. This CDR3 is 16 amino acids long. CDR3 protein: CASSGGQRSSGNTIYF. In nucleotides, the CDR3 is TGCGCCAGCAGCGGGGGACAGCGAAGCTCTGGAAACACCATATATTTT.

This clonotype came up many times. V is TRBV7-9 and J is TRBJ2-7; 8 bases agree with TRBD1. V dropped 5 bases and J dropped 1; count of bases not matched to a gene: 10. This CDR3 contains 16 residues. Germline V gene data show CDR1 as SEHNR and CDR2 as FQNEAQ (reference sequence). CDR3 in DNA: TGTGCCAGCAGCCCCCCTTGGACAGGGAGTTCCTACGAGCAGTACTTC. Translated, it gives CASSPPWTGSSYEQYF.

This clonotype was counted at least ten times. V gene TRBV7-3 combines with J gene TRBJ2-1, with 8 bases aligning to TRBD1. The CDR3 is 13 amino acids. Germline trimming cut 2 bases from V and 12 bases from J; bases unmatched to any gene: 6. Germline CDR1 and CDR2: SGHTA and FQGTGA. Here the CDR3 reads CASSLGQGEGQFF. Here the CDR3 DNA reads TGTGCCAGCAGCTTAGGACAGGGAGAGGGGCAGTTCTTC.

This clonotype was detected only a few times. The chain links TRBV5-1 to TRBJ1-2; no reliable D call. Germline CDR1 reads SGHRS; CDR2 reads YFSETQ. Trimming removed 0 bases from V and 6 bases from J, with 6 bases in between. The CDR3 has 12 amino acids. As DNA, the CDR3 is TGCGCCAGCAGCTTGGACTTTGATGGCTACACCTTC. Protein sequence: CASSLDFDGYTF.

The table lists this clonotype with many counts. The CDR3 DNA sequence: TGCGCCAGCAGCCAACAGTGGCGGGACAGGGTCGAGCAGTACTTC. It encodes CASSQQWRDRVEQYF. The chain is built from TRBV4-1 and TRBJ2-7, with TRBD1 identical over 9 bases. The trim removed 2 bases at V and 6 bases at J, leaving 8 bases unmatched. The CDR3 is 15 residues long. Germline V lookup: CDR1 MGHRA, CDR2 YSYEKL.

There are a few counts of this clonotype. The chain joins TRBV3-1 to TRBJ1-1; 10 bases agree with TRBD1. CDR3 length: 15 residues. J was trimmed by 4 bases and V by 6 bases; bases with no gene match: 8. Looked up from germline, CDR1 is LGHDT and CDR2 is YNNKEL (reference sequence). Here the CDR3 reads CASRKGTGVRTEAFF. CDR3 bases: TGTGCCAGCAGGAAGGGGACAGGGGTTCGCACTGAAGCTTTCTTT.

This clonotype was picked up many times. This chain joins TRBV12-3 or TRBV12-4 and TRBJ1-5; D may be TRBD1 (6 bases). CDR3 length: 14 amino acids. V lost 3 bases to trimming and J lost 6 bases, with 12 bases between them. CDR3 in amino acids: CASSFGGAGQPQHF. The CDR3 DNA follows: TGTGCCAGCAGTTTTGGGGGGGCCGGTCAGCCCCAGCATTTT.

This clonotype has a handful of counts. This sequence joins TRBV5-1 and TRBJ2-5; TRBD1 matches 9 bases. Looked up from germline, CDR1 is SGHRS and CDR2 is YFSETQ. The CDR3 sequence is 15 residues long. The junction had 9 bases not matched to a gene; V was cut back by 7 bases and J by 2 bases. CDR3 DNA: TGCGCCAGCTTCTCCCGGGACAGGGTTCAAGAGACCCAGTACTTC. Translating gives CASFSRDRVQETQYF.

This clonotype was recorded at least ten times. The chain combines TRBV12-3 or TRBV12-4 with TRBJ1-3; the match to TRBD1 covers 9 bases. J was trimmed by 0 bases and V by 6 bases; bases with no gene match: 3. This CDR3 has 15 amino acids. The CDR3: CASRLDRGSGNTIYF. CDR3 nucleotide sequence: TGTGCCAGCAGGTTGGACAGGGGCTCTGGAAACACCATATATTTT.

This clonotype was counted at least ten times. This chain connects TRBV7-2 to TRBJ1-1; no clear D gene. Trimming removed 2 bases at V and 4 bases at J, with 11 bases between. The CDR3 is made up of 14 amino acids. CDR1 SGHTA and CDR2 FQGNSA come from the germline V gene. CDR3 sequence: CASSLRGPGTEAFF. CDR3 nucleotides: TGTGCCAGCAGCTTAAGAGGCCCGGGCACTGAAGCTTTCTTT.

Many counts were recorded for this clonotype. The rearrangement joins TRBV7-9 to TRBJ1-5; D gene uncertain. Trimming pared 5 bases from V and 2 bases from J, leaving 13 bases between. The CDR3 consists of 15 residues. The germline gives CDR1 SEHNR, CDR2 FQNEAQ (reference sequence). CDR3 region: CASSPGLWGNQPQHF. DNA for the CDR3: TGTGCCAGCAGCCCCGGGCTTTGGGGCAATCAGCCCCAGCATTTT. The full variable domain, with the rest looked up from reference TRBV7-9 and TRBJ1-5, is DTGVSQNPRHKITKRGQNVTFRCDPISEHNRLYWYRQTLGQGPEFLTYFQNEAQLEKSRLLSDRFSAERPKGSFSTLEIQRTEQGDSAMYLCASSPGLWGNQPQHFGDGTRLSIL.

This clonotype was observed at least ten times. J is TRBJ1-1 and V is TRBV3-1; D uncertain. Germline CDR1 reads LGHDT; CDR2 reads YNNKEL (reference sequence). This CDR3 comprises 15 residues. Trimming cost V 0 bases and J 0 bases, with 8 bases left between them. The CDR3 sequence: CASSQDLGMNTEAFF. The DNA for the CDR3 is TGTGCCAGCAGCCAAGATTTGGGGATGAACACTGAAGCTTTCTTT.

In this sample, this clonotype turned up many times. CDR3 sequence (DNA): TGTGCCAGTAGTCTGACAGTTTATAGCAATCAGCCCCAGCATTTT. It yields the protein CASSLTVYSNQPQHF. This sequence joins TRBV19 and TRBJ1-5; possible D gene TRBD1, 5 bases. Germline V gene lookup returns CDR1 LNHDA and CDR2 SQIVND (reference sequence). The CDR3 has 15 amino acids. V shed 5 bases and J shed 0 bases, with 11 bases lying between them.

This clonotype was counted at least ten times. The chain employs TRBV18 and TRBJ2-3; 7 bases agree with TRBD1. Germline trimming cut 3 bases from V and 2 bases from J; bases unmatched to any gene: 8. This CDR3 spans 16 amino acids. Germline CDR1 reads KGHSH; CDR2 reads LQKENI. CDR3 nucleotides: TGTGCCAGCTCACCCCCACAGGGGAGACTCACAGATACGCAGTATTTT. Its translation: CASSPPQGRLTDTQYF.

Ten or more counts support this clonotype. This sequence joins TRBV12-3 or TRBV12-4 and TRBJ2-5; 12 bases are shared with TRBD2. The V segment lost 4 bases and the J segment 4 bases; nucleotides outside the gene matches: 4. The CDR3 is 15 residues long. Written as DNA, the CDR3 is TGTGCCAGCAGTTCGCCACTAGCGGGGGGAGAGACCCAGTACTTC. Protein product: CASSSPLAGGETQYF.

There are many counts of this clonotype. J is TRBJ2-7 and V is TRBV7-6; D may be TRBD1 (6 bases). The CDR3 extends over 14 amino acids. Germline CDR1 and CDR2: SGHVS and FNYEAQ. Trimming took 4 bases from V and 0 from J, leaving 10 bases between them. DNA for the CDR3: TGTGCCAGCAGCTCCCGGGACACCTCCTACGAGCAGTACTTC. This gives the protein CASSSRDTSYEQYF.

This clonotype appeared many times. The rearrangement uses TRBV6-1 and TRBJ1-2; no clear D gene. This CDR3 is 11 amino acids long. The ends were cut back, 6 bases at V and 8 bases at J, with 10 bases in the middle. Germline V gene sequence: CDR1 MNHNS, CDR2 SASEGT. CDR3: CASRLMRGYTF. For the CDR3, the DNA is TGTGCCAGCAGGCTAATGCGGGGCTACACCTTC.

This clonotype was found once. The genes are TRBV6-1 and TRBJ2-1; 16 bases map to TRBD2. V dropped 6 bases and J dropped 4; count of bases not matched to a gene: 9. In germline, CDR1 is MNHNS, CDR2 SASEGT. This CDR3 spans 18 amino acids. DNA for the CDR3: TGTGCCAGCAGCCACGGGACTAGCGGGGGGGCGGTTTACAATGAGCAGTTCTTC. As protein: CASSHGTSGGAVYNEQFF.

This clonotype was recorded at least ten times. This sequence joins TRBV6-5 and TRBJ2-1; D unresolved. Deletions cut 4 bases from V and 5 bases from J, with 18 bases between. Germline V gene data show CDR1 as MNHEY and CDR2 as SVGAGI. The CDR3 covers 16 residues. CDR3 region: CASSSSIRWLDNEQFF. The CDR3 region has the DNA TGTGCCAGCAGTTCCTCTATCCGGTGGCTAGACAATGAGCAGTTCTTC.

V usage is TRBV6-1 and J usage is TRBJ1-4; D unclear. CDR3 size: 13 residues. Per germline, CDR1 MNHNS and CDR2 SASEGT. Between the trimmed V and J ends, which lost 6 bases and 4 bases, there was a span of 9 bases. CDR3 nucleotides: TGTGCCAGCAGGCTTTGGGGTAATGAAAAACTGTTTTTT. Translated: CASRLWGNEKLFF.

This clonotype was recorded many times. The DNA for the CDR3 is TGTGCCAGCAGTGACACAGGGGACGTCAATCAGCCCCAGCATTTT. It encodes CASSDTGDVNQPQHF. This chain links TRBV6-1 with TRBJ1-5, with TRBD1 matching over 7 bases. The CDR3 sequence is 15 residues long. V was clipped by 3 bases and J by 3 bases; unmatched bases: 5. Germline V CDR1 and CDR2: MNHNS, SASEGT.

This clonotype showed up many times. V usage is TRBV19 and J usage is TRBJ2-5; the D gene is possibly TRBD2 (5 bases). Between the trimmed V and J ends, which lost 10 bases and 1 base, there was a span of 13 bases. CDR1 LNHDA and CDR2 SQIVND come from the germline V gene (reference sequence). CDR3 length: 13 residues. Here the CDR3 reads CATQRRSQETQYF. CDR3 nucleotide sequence: TGTGCCACCCAAAGGAGGAGCCAAGAGACCCAGTACTTC.

The sample holds many counts of this clonotype. This chain uses TRBV28 with TRBJ2-1; 9 bases line up with TRBD1. The CDR3 has 11 amino acids. The J segment lost 14 bases and the V segment lost 4 bases, leaving 3 bases of the junction unmatched. The germline gives CDR1 MDHEN, CDR2 SYDVKM. The CDR3 DNA is TGTGCCAGCAGTTGGGGGGACAGGGAGTTCTTC. The encoded protein is CASSWGDREFF.

This clonotype has a count of ten or more. The CDR3 protein is CASRYGTAVQETQYF. CDR3 in DNA: TGCGCCAGCAGGTACGGGACAGCCGTCCAAGAGACCCAGTACTTC. This sequence joins TRBV5-1 and TRBJ2-5; 7 positions match TRBD1. The CDR3 has 15 amino acids. Germline CDR1 is SGHRS and CDR2 is YFSETQ. J lost 1 base, V lost 5 bases, and 8 bases had no gene match.

This clonotype was seen at least ten times. CDR3 in amino acids: CASRGTGTGNEKLFF. DNA for the CDR3: TGTGCCAGCAGGGGGACCGGGACAGGGAATGAAAAACTGTTTTTT. V and J are TRBV28 and TRBJ1-4; 9 positions agree with TRBD1. The CDR3 runs 15 residues. The germline CDR1 and CDR2 sequences are MDHEN and SYDVKM. J gave up 5 bases and V 6 bases, and 7 bases lay outside the gene matches.

CDR3 bases: TGTGCCAGCAGTTTACGACAGGGCGTCGATGAGCAGTTCTTC. Its protein product is CASSLRQGVDEQFF. The chain combines TRBV28 with TRBJ2-1; TRBD1 matches 7 bases. In germline, CDR1 is MDHEN, CDR2 SYDVKM. V was clipped by 2 bases and J by 8 bases; unmatched bases: 6. The CDR3 covers 14 residues.

This rearrangement joins TRBV24-1 to TRBJ2-5; possibly TRBD1 or TRBD2 for D (5 bases each). Trimming stripped 0 bases from V and 2 bases from J, with 9 bases between. The CDR3 is 15 amino acids. The V gene's germline CDR1 is KGHDR and CDR2 SFDVKD. Here the CDR3 reads CATSDLYWGQETQYF. The DNA for the CDR3 is TGTGCCACCAGTGATTTGTATTGGGGGCAAGAGACCCAGTACTTC.

In this sample, this clonotype turned up many times. The chain couples TRBV20-1 to TRBJ1-2, with TRBD1 matching 8 bases. The length of the CDR3 is 15 residues. Germline CDR1 reads DFQATT; CDR2 reads SNEGSKA (reference sequence). The ends lost 4 bases at V and 2 bases at J; junction bases unmatched: 9. The CDR3 loop reads CSAIKGQDNNYGYTF. The CDR3 DNA reads as TGCAGTGCTATTAAGGGACAGGACAACAACTATGGCTACACCTTC.